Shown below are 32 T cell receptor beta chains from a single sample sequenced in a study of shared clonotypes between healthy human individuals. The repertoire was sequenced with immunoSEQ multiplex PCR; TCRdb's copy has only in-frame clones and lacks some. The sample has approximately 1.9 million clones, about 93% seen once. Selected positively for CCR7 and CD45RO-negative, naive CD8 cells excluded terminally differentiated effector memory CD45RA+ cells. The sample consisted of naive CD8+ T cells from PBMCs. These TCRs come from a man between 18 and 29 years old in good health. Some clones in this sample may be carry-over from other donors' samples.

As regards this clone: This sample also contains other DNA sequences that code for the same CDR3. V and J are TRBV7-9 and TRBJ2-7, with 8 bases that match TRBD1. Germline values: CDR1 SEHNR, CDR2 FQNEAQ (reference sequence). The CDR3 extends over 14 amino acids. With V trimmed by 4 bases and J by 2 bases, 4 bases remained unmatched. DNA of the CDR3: TGTGCCAGCAGCTCCCGGACAGGGACCTACGAGCAGTACTTC. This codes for CASSSRTGTYEQYF.

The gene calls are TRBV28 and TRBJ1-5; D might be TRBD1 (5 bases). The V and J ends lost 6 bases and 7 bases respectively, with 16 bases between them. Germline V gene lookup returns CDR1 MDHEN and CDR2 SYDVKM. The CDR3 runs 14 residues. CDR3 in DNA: TGTGCCAGCAGCCGGGACCTCGGGGAGCAGCCCCAGCATTTT. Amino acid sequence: CASSRDLGEQPQHF.

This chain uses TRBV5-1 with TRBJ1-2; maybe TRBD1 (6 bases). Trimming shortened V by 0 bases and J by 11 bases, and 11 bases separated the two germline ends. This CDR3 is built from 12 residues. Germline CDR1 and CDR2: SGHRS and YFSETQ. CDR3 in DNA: TGCGCCAGCAGCTTGGACGGGGGCCCTTACACCTTC. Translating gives CASSLDGGPYTF.

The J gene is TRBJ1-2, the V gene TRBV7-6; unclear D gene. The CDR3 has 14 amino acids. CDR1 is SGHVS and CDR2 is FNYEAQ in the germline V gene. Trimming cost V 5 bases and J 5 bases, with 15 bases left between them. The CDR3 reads CASSPLADFYGYTF. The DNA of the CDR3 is TGTGCCAGCAGCCCCCTTGCCGATTTTTATGGCTACACCTTC.

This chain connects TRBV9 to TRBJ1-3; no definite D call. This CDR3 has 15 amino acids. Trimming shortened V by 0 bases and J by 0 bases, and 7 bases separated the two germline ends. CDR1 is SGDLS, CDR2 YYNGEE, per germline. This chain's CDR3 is CASSVGTYSGNTIYF. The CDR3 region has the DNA TGTGCCAGCAGCGTAGGAACGTACTCTGGAAACACCATATATTTT.

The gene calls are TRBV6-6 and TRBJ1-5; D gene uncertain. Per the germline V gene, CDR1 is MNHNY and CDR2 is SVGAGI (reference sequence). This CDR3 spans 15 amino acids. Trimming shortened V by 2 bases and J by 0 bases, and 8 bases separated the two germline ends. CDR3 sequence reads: CASSYEEYSNQPQHF. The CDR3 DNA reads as TGTGCCAGCAGTTACGAGGAGTATAGCAATCAGCCCCAGCATTTT.

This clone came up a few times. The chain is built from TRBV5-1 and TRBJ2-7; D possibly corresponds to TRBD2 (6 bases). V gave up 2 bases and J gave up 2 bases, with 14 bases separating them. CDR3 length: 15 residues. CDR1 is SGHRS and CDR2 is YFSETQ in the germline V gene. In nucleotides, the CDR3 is TGCGCCAGCAGCTTCGATACTAGCCGAGCCTACGAGCAGTACTTC. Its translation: CASSFDTSRAYEQYF.

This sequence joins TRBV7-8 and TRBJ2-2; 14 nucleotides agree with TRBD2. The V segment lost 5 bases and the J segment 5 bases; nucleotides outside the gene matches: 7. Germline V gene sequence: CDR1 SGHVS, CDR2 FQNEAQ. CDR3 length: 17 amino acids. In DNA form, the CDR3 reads TGTGCCAGCAGCCTTTATCGGACTAGCGGGAGGACCGGGGAGCTGTTTTTT. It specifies CASSLYRTSGRTGELFF.

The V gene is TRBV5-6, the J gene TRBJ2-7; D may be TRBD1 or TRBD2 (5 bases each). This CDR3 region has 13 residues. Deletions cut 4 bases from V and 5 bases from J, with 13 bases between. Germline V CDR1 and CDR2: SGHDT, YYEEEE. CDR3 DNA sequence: TGTGCCAGCAGCCCCGGGACCCTAAACGAGCAGTACTTC. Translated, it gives CASSPGTLNEQYF.

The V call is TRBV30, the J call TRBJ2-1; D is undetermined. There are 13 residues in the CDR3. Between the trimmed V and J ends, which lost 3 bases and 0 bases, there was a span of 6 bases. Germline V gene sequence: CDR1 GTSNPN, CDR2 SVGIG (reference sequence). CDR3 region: CAWSESSYNEQFF. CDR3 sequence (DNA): TGTGCCTGGAGCGAGAGCTCCTACAATGAGCAGTTCTTC.

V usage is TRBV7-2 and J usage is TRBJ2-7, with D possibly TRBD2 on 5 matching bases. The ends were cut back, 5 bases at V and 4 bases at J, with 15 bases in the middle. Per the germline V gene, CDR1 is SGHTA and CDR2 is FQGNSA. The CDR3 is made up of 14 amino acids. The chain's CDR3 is CASSPIRGSYEQYF. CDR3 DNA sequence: TGTGCCAGCAGCCCCATCCGAGGGAGTTACGAGCAGTACTTC.

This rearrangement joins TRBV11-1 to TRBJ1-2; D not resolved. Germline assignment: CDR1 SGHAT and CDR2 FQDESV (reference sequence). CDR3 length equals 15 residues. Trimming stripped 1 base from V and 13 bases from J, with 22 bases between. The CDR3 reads CASSLVDGHGAGGTF. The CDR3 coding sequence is TGTGCCAGCAGCTTAGTTGATGGTCATGGCGCGGGAGGCACCTTC.

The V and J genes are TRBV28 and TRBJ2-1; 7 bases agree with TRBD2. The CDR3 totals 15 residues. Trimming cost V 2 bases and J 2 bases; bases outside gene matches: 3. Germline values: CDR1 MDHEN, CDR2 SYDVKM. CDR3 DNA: TGTGCCAGCAGTTTAGTAGCGGGTACCTACAATGAGCAGTTCTTC. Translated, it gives CASSLVAGTYNEQFF. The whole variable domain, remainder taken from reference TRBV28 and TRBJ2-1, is DVKVTQSSRYLVKRTGEKVFLECVQDMDHENMFWYRQDPGLGLRLIYFSYDVKMKEKGDIPEGYSVSREKKERFSLILESASTNQTSMYLCASSLVAGTYNEQFFGPGTRLTVL.

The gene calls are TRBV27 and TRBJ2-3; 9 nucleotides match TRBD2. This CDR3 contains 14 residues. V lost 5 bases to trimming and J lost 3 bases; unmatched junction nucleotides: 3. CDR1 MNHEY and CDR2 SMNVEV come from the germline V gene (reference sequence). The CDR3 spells CASSRLAETDTQYF. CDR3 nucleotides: TGTGCCAGCAGTCGACTAGCGGAGACAGATACGCAGTATTTT.

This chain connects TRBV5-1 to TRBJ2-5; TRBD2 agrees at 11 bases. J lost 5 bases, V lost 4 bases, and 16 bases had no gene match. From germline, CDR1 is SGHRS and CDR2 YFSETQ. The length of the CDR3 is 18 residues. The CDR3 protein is CASSDILAGEWEGETQYF. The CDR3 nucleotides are TGCGCCAGCAGCGACATACTAGCGGGGGAGTGGGAAGGGGAGACCCAGTACTTC.

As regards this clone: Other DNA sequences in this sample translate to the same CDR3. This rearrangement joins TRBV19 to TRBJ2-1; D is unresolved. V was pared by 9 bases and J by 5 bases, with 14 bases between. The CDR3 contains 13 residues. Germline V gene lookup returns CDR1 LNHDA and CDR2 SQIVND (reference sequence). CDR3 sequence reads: CASRTSGNNEQFF. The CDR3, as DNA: TGTGCCAGCCGTACTTCGGGTAACAATGAGCAGTTCTTC.

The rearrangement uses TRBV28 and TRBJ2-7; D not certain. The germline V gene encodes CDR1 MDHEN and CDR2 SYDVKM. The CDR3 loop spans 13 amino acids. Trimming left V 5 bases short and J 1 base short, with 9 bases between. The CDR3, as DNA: TGTGCCAGCAGTGCAGGTATGTCCTACGAGCAGTACTTC. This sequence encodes CASSAGMSYEQYF.

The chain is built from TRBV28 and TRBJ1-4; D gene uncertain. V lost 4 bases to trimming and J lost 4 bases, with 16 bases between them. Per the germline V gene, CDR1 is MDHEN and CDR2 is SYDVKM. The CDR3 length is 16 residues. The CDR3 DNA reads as TGTGCCAGCAGTTCAACCGGTGGACGCGTTAATGAAAAACTGTTTTTT. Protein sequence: CASSSTGGRVNEKLFF.

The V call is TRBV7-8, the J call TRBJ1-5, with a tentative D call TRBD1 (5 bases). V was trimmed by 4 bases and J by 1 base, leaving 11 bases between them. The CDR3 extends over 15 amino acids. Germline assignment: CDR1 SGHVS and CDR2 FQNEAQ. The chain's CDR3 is CASSSFGGSNQPQHF. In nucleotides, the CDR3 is TGTGCCAGCAGCTCTTTCGGGGGGAGCAATCAGCCCCAGCATTTT.

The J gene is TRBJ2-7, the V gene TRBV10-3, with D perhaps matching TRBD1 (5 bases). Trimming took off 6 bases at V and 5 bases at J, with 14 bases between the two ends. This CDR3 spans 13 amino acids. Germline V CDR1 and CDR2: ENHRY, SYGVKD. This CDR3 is CAISRTYSDEQYF. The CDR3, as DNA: TGTGCCATCAGCCGGACATATTCCGACGAGCAGTACTTC.

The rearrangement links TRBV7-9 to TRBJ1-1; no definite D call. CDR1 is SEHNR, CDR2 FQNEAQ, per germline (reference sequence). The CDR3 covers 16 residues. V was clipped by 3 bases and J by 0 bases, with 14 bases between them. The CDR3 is CASSFPSTTLNTEAFF. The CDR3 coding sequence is TGTGCCAGCAGCTTCCCGAGTACAACCCTGAACACTGAAGCTTTCTTT.

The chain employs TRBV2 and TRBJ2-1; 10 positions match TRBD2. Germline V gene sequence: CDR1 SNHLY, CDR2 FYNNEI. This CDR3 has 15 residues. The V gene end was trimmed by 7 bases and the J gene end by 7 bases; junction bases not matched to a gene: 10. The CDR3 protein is CASTSPGLAWNEQFF. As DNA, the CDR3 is TGTGCCAGCACCTCGCCGGGACTAGCGTGGAATGAGCAGTTCTTC. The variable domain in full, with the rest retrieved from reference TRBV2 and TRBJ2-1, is EPEVTQTPSHQVTQMGQEVILRCVPISNHLYFYWYRQILGQKVEFLVSFYNNEISEKSEIFDDQFSVERPDGSNFTLKIRSTKLEDSAMYFCASTSPGLAWNEQFFGPGTRLTVL.

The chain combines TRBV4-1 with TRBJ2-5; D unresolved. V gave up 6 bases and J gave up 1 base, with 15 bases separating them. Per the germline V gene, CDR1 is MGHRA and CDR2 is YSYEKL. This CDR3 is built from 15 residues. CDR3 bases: TGCGCCAGCAGACATAATGGGCTGGTCCAAGAGACCCAGTACTTC. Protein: CASRHNGLVQETQYF.

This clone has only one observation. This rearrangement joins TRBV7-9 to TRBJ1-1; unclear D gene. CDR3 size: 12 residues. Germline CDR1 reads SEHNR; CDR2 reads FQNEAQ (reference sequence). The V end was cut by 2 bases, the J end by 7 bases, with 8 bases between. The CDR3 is CASSLSPDEAFF. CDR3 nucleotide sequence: TGTGCCAGCAGCTTAAGTCCCGATGAAGCTTTCTTT. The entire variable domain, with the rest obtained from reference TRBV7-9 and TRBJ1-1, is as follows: DTGVSQNPRHKITKRGQNVTFRCDPISEHNRLYWYRQTLGQGPEFLTYFQNEAQLEKSRLLSDRFSAERPKGSFSTLEIQRTEQGDSAMYLCASSLSPDEAFFGQGTRLTVV.

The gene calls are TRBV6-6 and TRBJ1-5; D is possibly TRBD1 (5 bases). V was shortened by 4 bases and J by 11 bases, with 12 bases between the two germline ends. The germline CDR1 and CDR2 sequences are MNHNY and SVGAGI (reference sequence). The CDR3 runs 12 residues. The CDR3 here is CASSSGRSSQHF. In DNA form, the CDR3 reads TGTGCCAGCAGTTCGGGACGGAGTTCCCAGCATTTT.

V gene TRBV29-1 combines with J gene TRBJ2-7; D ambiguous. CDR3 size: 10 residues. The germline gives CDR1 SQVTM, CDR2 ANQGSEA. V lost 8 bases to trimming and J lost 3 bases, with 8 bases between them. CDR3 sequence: CSPHLYEQYF. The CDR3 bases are TGCAGCCCTCACCTCTACGAGCAGTACTTC.

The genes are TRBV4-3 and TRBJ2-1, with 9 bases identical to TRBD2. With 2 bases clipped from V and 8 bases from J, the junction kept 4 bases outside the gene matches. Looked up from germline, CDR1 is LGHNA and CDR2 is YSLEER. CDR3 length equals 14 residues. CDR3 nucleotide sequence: TGCGCCAGCAGCCAATTTGCGGGAGGGTATGAGCAGTTCTTC. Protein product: CASSQFAGGYEQFF.

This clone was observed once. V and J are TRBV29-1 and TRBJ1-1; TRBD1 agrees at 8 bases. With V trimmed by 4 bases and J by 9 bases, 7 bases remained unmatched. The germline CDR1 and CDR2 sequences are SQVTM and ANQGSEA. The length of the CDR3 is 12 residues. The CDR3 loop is CSVGMTGVQAFF. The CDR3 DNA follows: TGCAGCGTTGGAATGACAGGGGTTCAAGCTTTCTTT.

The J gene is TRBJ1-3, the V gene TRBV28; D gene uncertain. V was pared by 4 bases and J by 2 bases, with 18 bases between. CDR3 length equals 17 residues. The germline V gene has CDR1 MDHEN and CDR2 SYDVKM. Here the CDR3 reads CASSSPGHFRTGNTIYF. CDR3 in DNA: TGTGCCAGCAGTTCGCCGGGCCATTTTAGAACTGGAAACACCATATATTTT.

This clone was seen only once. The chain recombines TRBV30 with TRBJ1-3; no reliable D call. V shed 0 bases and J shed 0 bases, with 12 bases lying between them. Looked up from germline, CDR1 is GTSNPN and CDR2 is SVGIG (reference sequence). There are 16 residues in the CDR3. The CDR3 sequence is CAWSVRLVGSGNTIYF. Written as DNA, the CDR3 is TGTGCCTGGAGTGTAAGGTTGGTGGGCTCTGGAAACACCATATATTTT.

The CDR3 spells CASSLGKGAKGDEKLFF. In DNA form, the CDR3 reads TGTGCCAGCAGCCTCGGGAAGGGGGCGAAGGGGGATGAAAAACTGTTTTTT. The V gene is TRBV5-4, the J gene TRBJ1-4, with 7 bases identical to TRBD1. This CDR3 has 17 amino acids. The J segment lost 6 bases and the V segment lost 4 bases, leaving 15 bases of the junction unmatched. Germline CDR1 is SGHNT and CDR2 is YYREEE (reference sequence).

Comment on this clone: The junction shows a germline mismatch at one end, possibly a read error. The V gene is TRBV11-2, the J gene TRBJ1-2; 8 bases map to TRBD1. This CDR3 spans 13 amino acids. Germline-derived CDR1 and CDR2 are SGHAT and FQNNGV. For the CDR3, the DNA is TGTGCCAGCAGCTTGGCAAACGGACAGGGTTGGTCCTTC. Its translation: CASSLANGQGWSF.